A selection of T cell receptor beta chains follows, all from one sample in a study of blood T cell repertoires in COVID-19. Only in-frame clones appear in the TCRdb table, and some are missing; sequencing was by immunoSEQ multiplex PCR. The table includes 220,000 or so clones, approximately 80% detected once. Sequenced: peripheral blood. Receptors originate from a woman aged 55-69 years who had recovered from COVID-19. The CDR3 runs from the conserved cysteine through the conserved F or W. Each record gives: V gene, J gene, D gene, clone size, CDR3 protein, CDR3 DNA. The D gene is left open where the match is weak. Clone size is not always given. Where it is, it says once, few, many or a class for expanded clones.

TRBV2	TRBJ2-4	-	-	CASSEARDPRSGIQYF	TGTGCCAGCAGTGAAGCGCGGGACCCCCGCTCTGGCATTCAGTACTTC
TRBV27	TRBJ1-5	TRBD1	-	CASSKGQGWNQPQHF	TGTGCCAGCAGTAAAGGACAGGGTTGGAATCAGCCCCAGCATTTT
TRBV19	TRBJ2-4	TRBD2	-	CASKGLAGSQGSKNIQYF	TGTGCCAGCAAGGGACTAGCGGGGTCCCAGGGGTCCAAAAACATTCAGTACTTC
TRBV6-5	TRBJ2-3	-	-	CASSEQTDNTDTQYF	TGTGCCAGCAGCGAGCAGACAGATAACACAGATACGCAGTATTTT
TRBV18	TRBJ2-5	TRBD2	-	CASSPGLVGQETQYF	TGTGCCAGCTCACCCGGACTAGTGGGACAAGAGACCCAGTACTTC
TRBV4-2	TRBJ2-7	TRBD2	-	CASSQGLAGVNYEQYF	TGTGCCAGCAGCCAAGGGCTAGCGGGCGTCAACTACGAGCAGTACTTC
TRBV18	TRBJ2-2	-	-	CASLELPNTGELFF	TGTGCCAGCTTAGAATTGCCGAACACCGGGGAGCTGTTTTTT
TRBV27	TRBJ2-1	TRBD1	-	CASSLGQGAREQFF	TGTGCCAGCAGTTTAGGACAGGGGGCACGGGAGCAGTTCTTC
TRBV4-1	TRBJ1-1	TRBD1	-	CASSQAGVDREAFF	TGCGCCAGCAGCCAAGCAGGGGTGGACAGGGAAGCTTTCTTT
TRBV19	TRBJ2-5	-	-	CASRTAETQYF	TGTGCCAGTAGGACAGCAGAGACCCAGTACTTC
TRBV10-3	TRBJ2-1	TRBD2	-	CAISDSGLAGVYNEQFF	TGTGCCATCAGTGATTCGGGACTAGCGGGGGTGTACAATGAGCAGTTCTTC
TRBV27	TRBJ2-5	-	-	CASSLRPGTLAATQYF	TGTGCCAGCAGTCTCCGCCCCGGGACTCTGGCCGCGACCCAGTACTTC
TRBV5-6	TRBJ1-2	TRBD1	many	CASSLVGQARYGYTF	TGTGCCAGCAGCTTGGTGGGACAGGCTCGCTATGGCTACACCTTC
TRBV7-3	TRBJ2-5	TRBD2	-	CASSPRATSGGQETQYF	TGTGCCAGCAGCCCAAGGGCGACTAGCGGGGGGCAAGAGACCCAGTACTTC
TRBV15	TRBJ2-2	-	-	CATQLGSSTGELFF	TGTGCCACCCAACTAGGTTCAAGCACCGGGGAGCTGTTTTTT
TRBV24-1	TRBJ2-6	-	-	CATSMANVLTF	TGTGCCACCTCAATGGCCAACGTCCTGACTTTC
TRBV2	TRBJ2-7	-	-	CASSMTGSEQYF	TGTGCCAGCAGTATGACAGGCTCCGAGCAGTACTTC
TRBV7-3	TRBJ2-1	-	-	CASSLGAEQFF	TGTGCCAGCAGCTTAGGAGCGGAGCAGTTCTTC
TRBV7-8	TRBJ2-1	TRBD1	once	CASSSARERGPHNEQFF	TGTGCCAGCAGCTCAGCCCGTGAAAGGGGGCCCCACAATGAGCAGTTCTTC
TRBV19	TRBJ2-1	-	-	CASSIGAGQSSYNEQFF	TGTGCCAGTAGTATAGGGGCAGGCCAAAGCTCCTACAATGAGCAGTTCTTC
TRBV3-1/TRBV3-2	TRBJ2-7	TRBD2	-	CASSLAGSYEQYF	TGTGCCAGCTCGCTAGCGGGGTCCTACGAGCAGTACTTC
TRBV27	TRBJ1-1	-	-	CASRSLGNTEAFF	TGTGCCAGCAGAAGTCTCGGGAACACTGAAGCTTTCTTT
TRBV18	TRBJ1-1	-	-	CASSYNREVEAFF	TGTGCCAGCTCATATAACAGGGAAGTTGAAGCTTTCTTT
TRBV7-9	TRBJ2-7	-	-	CASSLDYSREQYF	TGTGCCAGCAGCTTGGACTACTCCAGAGAGCAGTACTTC
TRBV7-3	TRBJ2-7	TRBD2	-	CASSHTPSGGAYEQYF	TGTGCCAGCAGCCATACACCTAGCGGGGGGGCCTACGAGCAGTACTTC
TRBV7-2	TRBJ1-6	-	-	CASSSMAIPLNSPLHF	TGTGCCAGCAGCTCGATGGCCATCCCGCTTAATTCACCCCTCCACTTT
TRBV3-1/TRBV3-2	TRBJ1-2	TRBD1	-	CASSQGEGARGYTF	TGTGCCAGCAGCCAGGGAGAGGGGGCTAGGGGCTACACCTTC
TRBV24-1	TRBJ1-2	-	once	CATTYFRYGYTF	TGTGCCACCACCTATTTTCGGTATGGCTACACCTTC
TRBV10-3	TRBJ2-2	-	-	CATQWRGGELFF	TGTGCCACCCAATGGCGGGGCGGGGAGCTGTTTTTT
TRBV5-1	TRBJ2-2	TRBD1	-	CASSLDRSWTGELFF	TGCGCCAGCAGCCTGGACAGGTCCTGGACCGGGGAGCTGTTTTTT
TRBV30	TRBJ2-1	TRBD2	once	CAWSVSGLSSYNEQFF	TGTGCCTGGAGTGTATCGGGACTAAGCTCCTACAATGAGCAGTTCTTC
TRBV9	TRBJ1-6	-	-	CASSSRGMGGAGWNSPLHF	TGTGCCAGCAGCTCAAGAGGTATGGGAGGGGCCGGGTGGAATTCACCCCTCCACTTT
TRBV6-5	TRBJ1-2	-	-	CASRAFLGGAEGYTF	TGTGCCAGCAGAGCCTTTTTAGGAGGGGCCGAGGGCTACACCTTC
TRBV4-1	TRBJ1-5	TRBD1	-	CASSQDGTAYQPQHF	TGCGCCAGCAGCCAAGACGGGACAGCTTATCAGCCCCAGCATTTT
TRBV11-2	TRBJ1-1	-	-	CASGYRANTEAFF	TGTGCCAGCGGATACAGGGCGAACACTGAAGCTTTCTTT
TRBV12-3/TRBV12-4	TRBJ1-1	-	-	CASSTRNTEAFF	TGTGCCAGCAGTACAAGGAACACTGAAGCTTTCTTT
TRBV10-2	TRBJ2-4	TRBD1	-	CASGDRGASKNIQYF	TGCGCCAGCGGGGACAGGGGTGCGTCCAAAAACATTCAGTACTTC
TRBV19	TRBJ2-5	TRBD2	-	CASRNSGSETQYF	TGTGCCAGTAGAAATAGCGGGTCGGAGACCCAGTACTTC
TRBV30	TRBJ2-3	TRBD2	-	CAWSVLGAGALQSTDTQYF	TGTGCCTGGAGTGTACTAGGAGCGGGGGCCCTCCAAAGCACAGATACGCAGTATTTT
TRBV30	TRBJ2-2	TRBD1	-	CAWDRENTGELFF	TGTGCCTGGGACAGGGAGAACACCGGGGAGCTGTTTTTT
TRBV11-2	TRBJ2-7	TRBD1	-	CASRPPGTGPYEQYF	TGTGCCAGCAGGCCGCCCGGGACAGGGCCTTACGAGCAGTACTTC
TRBV11-2	TRBJ2-1	TRBD1	-	CASSRGPGGYNEQFF	TGTGCCAGCAGCCGCGGGCCAGGGGGTTACAATGAGCAGTTCTTC
TRBV19	TRBJ2-5	TRBD2	-	CASSKHPGTSGEKTQYF	TGTGCCAGTAGTAAACACCCAGGGACTAGCGGCGAGAAGACCCAGTACTTC
TRBV9	TRBJ2-5	-	-	CASSVGDTPSIQETQYF	TGTGCCAGCAGCGTAGGGGACACCCCTAGTATCCAAGAGACCCAGTACTTC
TRBV27	TRBJ2-1	-	-	CARQGSNEQFF	TGTGCCAGACAGGGTAGTAATGAGCAGTTCTTC
TRBV30	TRBJ2-1	TRBD2	once	CAWSEASGGATDEQFF	TGTGCCTGGAGTGAGGCTAGCGGGGGGGCCACGGATGAGCAGTTCTTC
TRBV19	TRBJ1-6	-	-	CASSILSAWASSPLHF	TGTGCCAGTAGTATACTCTCGGCCTGGGCCAGTTCACCCCTCCACTTT
TRBV5-1	TRBJ2-7	-	-	CASSWGQGASSYEQYF	TGCGCCAGCAGCTGGGGGCAGGGAGCTTCGTCCTACGAGCAGTACTTC
TRBV7-8	TRBJ2-3	TRBD1	-	CAGQGSVTDTQYF	TGTGCCGGACAGGGGTCTGTTACAGATACGCAGTATTTT
TRBV19	TRBJ1-1	TRBD1	once	CASSLDRGGTEAFF	TGTGCCAGTAGTCTAGACAGGGGCGGCACTGAAGCTTTCTTT
TRBV19	TRBJ1-1	TRBD1	-	CASSTPDRGNTEAFF	TGTGCCAGTAGTACCCCAGACAGGGGGAACACTGAAGCTTTCTTT
TRBV5-1	TRBJ2-7	-	-	CASSFGNSYEQYF	TGCGCCAGCAGCTTCGGGAACTCCTACGAGCAGTACTTC